The rows below give T cell receptor beta chains drawn from one sample of a study of spatial heterogeneity in lung cancer. TCRdb used MiXCR to reprocess the 5' RACE reads, holding one entry per CDR3 protein. The profile covers 3,300 or so distinct CDR3 sequences, with roughly a fifth appearing a single time and about 38% taken by the ten largest. Sequencing was performed on PBMCs, taken at follow-up. The receptors stem from a male donor with early-stage non-small cell lung cancer. CDR3s leave out the opening cysteine and the closing phenylalanine or tryptophan.

>TRBJ1-1|TRBV30
AWRRTGNLLSNTEAF
>TRBJ2-5|TRBV2
ASSGESSGGWQETQY
>TRBJ1-2|TRBV24-1
ATREGNYGYT
>TRBJ1-2|TRBV9
ASSVGRGGNYGYT
>TRBJ2-2|TRBV12-3/TRBV12-4
ASTVDRGYTGELF
>TRBJ2-3|TRBV20-1
SARSGSGRADTQY
>TRBJ2-6|TRBV6-6
ASSQERASGANVLT
>TRBJ2-5|TRBV5-1
ASSPGLAGAVGETQY
>TRBJ1-6|TRBV12-3/TRBV12-4
ASSSRTGSSYNSPLH
>TRBJ1-5|TRBV29-1
SVEIQGDSNQPQH
>TRBJ2-2|TRBV11-2
ASSLVEGIGELF
>TRBJ2-7|TRBV20-1
SARARQNQY
>TRBJ2-7|TRBV7-2
ASSFQTPGTGGDEQY
>TRBJ1-5|TRBV7-2
ASSVSTGDSNQPQH
>TRBJ1-1|TRBV7-2
ASSLSGITNTEAF
>TRBJ1-1|TRBV19
ASSMVGNTEAF
>TRBJ2-3|TRBV6-6
ASSLNRGRDTQY
>TRBJ1-4|TRBV6-2/TRBV6-3
ASSYSSGIFNEKLF
>TRBJ2-3|TRBV7-9
ASSLETGPPDTQY
>TRBJ2-4|TRBV12-3/TRBV12-4
ASSRRLAGVGKNIQY
>TRBJ2-3|TRBV6-2/TRBV6-3
ASMLAGSTDTQY
>TRBJ1-1|TRBV9
ASSRSMNTEAF
>TRBJ2-3|TRBV5-8
ASSLGLAPSTDTQY
>TRBJ2-1|TRBV24-1
ATSDDDRSSYNEQF
>TRBJ2-7|TRBV20-1
SAFDRHYEQY
>TRBJ1-2|TRBV7-9
ASAPGTGADT
>TRBJ2-2|TRBV27
ASSLLSHLNTGELF